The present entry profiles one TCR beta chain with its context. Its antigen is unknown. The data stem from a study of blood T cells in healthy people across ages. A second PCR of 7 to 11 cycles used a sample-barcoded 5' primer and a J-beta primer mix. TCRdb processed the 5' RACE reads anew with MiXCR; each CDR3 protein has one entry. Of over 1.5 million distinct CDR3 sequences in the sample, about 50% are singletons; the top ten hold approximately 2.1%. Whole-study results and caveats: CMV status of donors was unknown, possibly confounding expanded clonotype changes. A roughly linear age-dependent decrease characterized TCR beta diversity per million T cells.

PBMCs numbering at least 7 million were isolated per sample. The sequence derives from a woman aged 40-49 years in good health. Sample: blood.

CDR3 nucleotide sequence: TGCGCCAGCAGCCCCCAGATCCTATACAATGAGCAGTTCTTC. Amino acids: CASSPQILYNEQFF. V is TRBV4-3 and J is TRBJ2-1; the D is unclear. CDR1 and CDR2 (germline): LGHNA, YSLEER. Trimming took off 4 bases at V and 4 bases at J, with 11 bases between the two ends. The CDR3 extends over 14 amino acids.